This T cell receptor beta chain was sequenced in a study of blood T cell repertoires in COVID-19. TCRdb keeps only in-frame clones here, not all; method: immunoSEQ multiplex PCR. The sample records 270,000 or so clones, around 82% being singletons. Sequencing input: peripheral blood. The sequence was collected from a woman between 18 and 30 years old with acute or convalescent COVID-19.

This chain's CDR3 is CARRQGGSYQPQHF. For the CDR3, the DNA is TGTGCCAGGAGACAGGGGGGTTCATATCAGCCCCAGCATTTT. The gene calls are TRBV19 and TRBJ1-5; 9 bases are a match to TRBD1. This CDR3 spans 14 amino acids. Per germline, CDR1 LNHDA and CDR2 SQIVND (reference sequence). With V trimmed by 9 bases and J by 5 bases, 8 bases remained unmatched.